The T cell receptor (beta chain) described here comes from a study of CD8 T cells in ankylosing spondylitis. Notes on the study in general: In synovial fluid and blood from reactive arthritis, some motif variants were previously reported. Reported data indicate significant enrichment of disease-linked clones within matched ankylosing spondylitis synovial fluid. One TCR beta motif, made up of under ten highly homologous variants, appeared characteristic of ankylosing spondylitis blood.

The V segment lost 6 bases and the J segment 1 base; nucleotides outside the gene matches: 5. The CDR3 length is 16 residues. Germline CDR1 is DFQATT and CDR2 is SNEGSKA (reference sequence). TCRdb independently ran MiXCR on the 5' RACE reads; one entry per CDR3 protein. The sample has about 480,000 distinct CDR3 sequences, 17% seen once; the top ten hold just over 1%. In the case of this clonotype: Antigen specificity is unknown.

The TCR sequence derives from a male donor with ankylosing spondylitis. The specimen sequenced was blood, either unsorted or a sorted T cell fraction (not recorded which). This chain joins TRBV20-1 and TRBJ2-2; 13 bases line up with TRBD2. CDR3 DNA sequence: TGCAGTGCAGGACTAGCGGGGGCCCGGAACACCGGGGAGCTGTTTTTT. It codes for CSAGLAGARNTGELFF.